One sample yielded the 32 T cell receptor beta chains listed below, sequenced in a study of T cell responses to AZD1222 COVID-19 vaccine. Profiled with immunoSEQ multiplex PCR; TCRdb holds only in-frame clones, not every one. The sample holds around 150,000 clones, around 92% seen once. Sample: peripheral blood, taken 28 days after the second AZD1222 dose. The receptors stem from an adult who received the AZD1222 COVID-19 vaccine.

The chain carries TRBV19 and TRBJ1-5; perhaps TRBD1 as D (5 bases). Trimming removed 5 bases at V and 0 bases at J, with 20 bases between. Germline V lookup: CDR1 LNHDA, CDR2 SQIVND (reference sequence). CDR3 length: 18 residues. The CDR3 spells CASSPSGLNLYSNQPQHF. CDR3 DNA: TGTGCCAGTAGTCCTTCGGGACTGAACTTATATAGCAATCAGCCCCAGCATTTT. The entire variable domain, with the rest obtained from reference TRBV19 and TRBJ1-5, is as follows: DGGITQSPKYLFRKEGQNVTLSCEQNLNHDAMYWYRQDPGQGLRLIYYSQIVNDFQKGDIAEGYSVSREKKESFPLTVTSAQKNPTAFYLCASSPSGLNLYSNQPQHFGDGTRLSIL.

In this sample, this clone turned up a few times. This chain uses TRBV3-1 (or the pseudogene TRBV3-2) with TRBJ2-1; 10 bases are shared with TRBD2. The V gene end was trimmed by 3 bases and the J gene end by 12 bases; junction bases not matched to a gene: 11. The CDR3 sequence is 15 residues long. Germline V gene lookup returns CDR1 LGHDT and CDR2 YNNKEL (reference sequence). The CDR3 sequence is CASSHLSGGSIGQFF. Written as DNA, the CDR3 is TGTGCCAGCAGCCATCTTAGCGGGGGGTCAATTGGGCAGTTCTTC.

Only one count was recorded for this clone. The chain combines TRBV11-2 with TRBJ2-7; 7 positions match TRBD1. Germline loops: CDR1 SGHAT, CDR2 FQNNGV. The CDR3 has 13 residues. V was pared by 3 bases and J by 5 bases, with 4 bases of the junction left unmatched. The CDR3 here is CASSLTGQDEQYF. In nucleotides, the CDR3 is TGTGCCAGCAGCTTGACAGGGCAAGACGAGCAGTACTTC.

J is TRBJ2-1 and V is TRBV24-1, with 14 bases that match TRBD2. V gave up 3 bases and J gave up 6 bases; unmatched junction bases: 3. In germline, CDR1 is KGHDR, CDR2 SFDVKD. This CDR3 is built from 16 residues. The CDR3 reads CATSDDGLAGGNEQFF. The CDR3 DNA follows: TGTGCCACCAGTGATGACGGACTAGCGGGGGGCAATGAGCAGTTCTTC.

This chain connects TRBV5-1 to TRBJ1-2; TRBD1 is a possible D gene (5 bases). Trimming took off 5 bases at V and 8 bases at J, with 16 bases between the two ends. The germline V gene encodes CDR1 SGHRS and CDR2 YFSETQ. The CDR3 totals 13 residues. CDR3 residues: CASRPGRVQGYTF. CDR3 DNA sequence: TGCGCCAGCAGGCCAGGGAGGGTACAAGGCTACACCTTC.

The genes are TRBV12-3 or TRBV12-4 and TRBJ1-2, with a weak D call TRBD1 (6 bases). The CDR3 loop spans 12 amino acids. V lost 6 bases to trimming and J lost 5 bases, with 10 bases between them. The CDR3 region has the DNA TGTGCCAGCAGCTCGGGGGCGTATGGCTACACCTTC. Encoded protein: CASSSGAYGYTF.

V gene TRBV15 combines with J gene TRBJ1-5, with D perhaps matching TRBD1 (5 bases). Trimming pared 3 bases from V and 5 bases from J, leaving 8 bases between. The germline CDR1 and CDR2 sequences are LNHNV and YYDKDF (reference sequence). The CDR3 has 13 amino acids. This chain's CDR3 is CATSRQGYQPQHF. The CDR3 DNA sequence: TGTGCCACCAGCAGGCAGGGTTATCAGCCCCAGCATTTT.

V usage is TRBV19 and J usage is TRBJ1-5; the D is unclear. Germline lookup yields CDR1 LNHDA and CDR2 SQIVND (reference sequence). This CDR3 is built from 18 residues. V was trimmed by 0 bases and J by 4 bases, leaving 19 bases between them. This CDR3 reads CASSIDLWRSRTNQPQHF. DNA of the CDR3: TGTGCCAGTAGTATAGATCTATGGAGGAGCAGGACTAATCAGCCCCAGCATTTT.

The rearrangement links TRBV5-8 to TRBJ2-6, with a possible D match to TRBD1 (5 bases). This CDR3 region has 15 residues. Per germline, CDR1 SGHTS and CDR2 YDEGEE. V was cut by 0 bases and J by 2 bases, with 6 bases left in between. CDR3 in amino acids: CASSLARAGANVLTF. The DNA for the CDR3 is TGTGCCAGCAGCTTGGCCAGGGCTGGGGCCAACGTCCTGACTTTC.

This chain joins TRBV5-6 and TRBJ2-5, with 7 bases lining up with TRBD2. CDR3 length: 14 residues. Germline CDR1 is SGHDT and CDR2 is YYEEEE. V was pared by 2 bases and J by 2 bases, with 3 bases of the junction left unmatched. The CDR3 coding sequence is TGTGCCAGCAGCTTTCCTAGCGGACAAGAGACCCAGTACTTC. It encodes CASSFPSGQETQYF.

This chain links TRBV19 with TRBJ2-5; a possible D gene is TRBD2 (7 bases). Germline lookup yields CDR1 LNHDA and CDR2 SQIVND (reference sequence). This CDR3 comprises 16 residues. The V end was cut by 5 bases, the J end by 4 bases, with 20 bases between. CDR3 region: CASSRRGLAVGETQYF. CDR3 bases: TGTGCCAGTAGTCGGCGGGGGCTAGCAGTAGGAGAGACCCAGTACTTC.

The J gene is TRBJ2-1, the V gene TRBV19; 8 bases agree with TRBD1. Losses at the gene ends were 3 bases for V and 8 bases for J; bases not matched to a gene: 9. This CDR3 contains 15 residues. CDR1 and CDR2 from the germline V gene are LNHDA and SQIVND (reference sequence). The CDR3 sequence: CASSINRGVMYEQFF. DNA of the CDR3: TGTGCCAGTAGTATCAACAGGGGGGTTATGTATGAGCAGTTCTTC.

The CDR3 region has the DNA TGTGCCAGCAGCTTAACTCCCGCCTTGGGAGAGAAGACCCAGTACTTC. This gives the protein CASSLTPALGEKTQYF. V usage is TRBV7-9 and J usage is TRBJ2-5, with D possibly matching TRBD2 (5 bases). The CDR3 totals 16 residues. Trimming removed 2 bases from V and 6 bases from J, with 19 bases in between. Germline CDR1 SEHNR, CDR2 FQNEAQ (reference sequence).

This chain links TRBV5-1 with TRBJ1-4; the D is unclear. Per the germline V gene, CDR1 is SGHRS and CDR2 is YFSETQ. V was trimmed by 7 bases and J by 7 bases, leaving 20 bases between them. The CDR3 consists of 15 residues. The CDR3 bases are TGCGCCAGCCAAAGCGAAACCGGACTGGGTGAAAAACTGTTTTTT. Protein product: CASQSETGLGEKLFF.

V and J are TRBV4-1 and TRBJ1-5; D call uncertain. Trimming removed 4 bases at V and 5 bases at J, with 12 bases between. In germline, CDR1 is MGHRA, CDR2 YSYEKL. The CDR3 covers 14 residues. DNA for the CDR3: TGCGCCAGCAGCCCTAGGGCAAGGGATCAGCCCCAGCATTTT. Protein product: CASSPRARDQPQHF.

This clone was seen only once. The V call is TRBV19, the J call TRBJ1-5; 9 positions match TRBD1. The germline V gene encodes CDR1 LNHDA and CDR2 SQIVND (reference sequence). The length of the CDR3 is 15 residues. With 7 bases clipped from V and 6 bases from J, the junction kept 10 bases outside the gene matches. DNA for the CDR3: TGTGCCAGTACTTCCGGGACAGGGAGGCGTCAGCCCCAGCATTTT. Translation: CASTSGTGRRQPQHF. Full variable domain (missing parts from reference TRBV19 and TRBJ1-5): DGGITQSPKYLFRKEGQNVTLSCEQNLNHDAMYWYRQDPGQGLRLIYYSQIVNDFQKGDIAEGYSVSREKKESFPLTVTSAQKNPTAFYLCASTSGTGRRQPQHFGDGTRLSIL.

The chain uses TRBV19 and TRBJ1-1; no reliable D call. The germline CDR1 and CDR2 sequences are LNHDA and SQIVND (reference sequence). This CDR3 comprises 11 residues. V shed 5 bases and J shed 5 bases, with 6 bases lying between them. CDR3 bases: TGTGCCAGTAGTCAGAGGACTGAAGCTTTCTTT. Protein: CASSQRTEAFF. The full variable domain, completed using reference TRBV19 and TRBJ1-1, is DGGITQSPKYLFRKEGQNVTLSCEQNLNHDAMYWYRQDPGQGLRLIYYSQIVNDFQKGDIAEGYSVSREKKESFPLTVTSAQKNPTAFYLCASSQRTEAFFGQGTRLTVV.

The chain joins TRBV5-1 to TRBJ2-1; a weak D match, TRBD2 (6 bases). The CDR3 is made up of 15 amino acids. Germline assignment: CDR1 SGHRS and CDR2 YFSETQ. The ends were cut back, 4 bases at V and 2 bases at J, with 13 bases in the middle. This chain's CDR3 is CASSLGLGTYNEQFF. CDR3 nucleotides: TGCGCCAGCAGCCTGGGACTGGGTACCTACAATGAGCAGTTCTTC.

This clone was counted once. The gene calls are TRBV27 and TRBJ2-2; D perhaps matches TRBD1 (6 bases). The V gene lost 10 bases and the J gene lost 5 bases, with 11 bases spanning the gap. CDR1 and CDR2 (germline): MNHEY, SMNVEV (reference sequence). This CDR3 is 12 amino acids long. The CDR3 nucleotides are TGTGCCATCGAGGGGGTAACCGGGGAGCTGTTTTTT. Translation gives CAIEGVTGELFF.

The chain joins TRBV15 to TRBJ1-5; D is possibly TRBD1 (6 bases). In germline, CDR1 is LNHNV, CDR2 YYDKDF (reference sequence). The V and J ends lost 2 bases and 5 bases respectively, with 22 bases between them. The CDR3 extends over 18 amino acids. The CDR3 region has the DNA TGTGCCACCAGCAGATCCAAAGGCGGGGGCGCGGGCCATCAGCCCCAGCATTTT. Its translation: CATSRSKGGGAGHQPQHF.

This clone has just a few counts. The rearrangement links TRBV10-2 to TRBJ2-3; TRBD2 matches at 10 bases. Per germline, CDR1 WSHSY and CDR2 SAAADI. There are 16 residues in the CDR3. V lost 2 bases, J lost 4 bases, and 6 bases stayed unmatched. For the CDR3, the DNA is TGCGCCAGCAGTGAGGGCGTAGCGGGGGGCCCAGATACGCAGTATTTT. Translation gives CASSEGVAGGPDTQYF.

The J gene is TRBJ2-1, the V gene TRBV9; D is perhaps TRBD1 or TRBD2 (5 bases each). The CDR3 contains 19 residues. Germline CDR1 and CDR2: SGDLS and YYNGEE. V was shortened by 7 bases and J by 0 bases, with 26 bases between the two germline ends. CDR3 bases: TGTGCCAGCGCCCGCGGGCTGGGACGAGTTATAGTCTCCTACAATGAGCAGTTCTTC. It yields the protein CASARGLGRVIVSYNEQFF.

This rearrangement joins TRBV29-1 to TRBJ1-1; D remains unclear. Germline V gene lookup returns CDR1 SQVTM and CDR2 ANQGSEA. The CDR3 loop spans 11 amino acids. V lost 5 bases, J lost 5 bases, and 9 bases lay in between. The CDR3 reads CSVLRGTEAFF. CDR3 in DNA: TGCAGCGTTCTTCGAGGGACTGAAGCTTTCTTT.

This clone was observed a handful of times. The rearrangement links TRBV5-1 to TRBJ2-7; D remains unclear. Trimming pared 0 bases from V and 2 bases from J, leaving 12 bases between. The CDR3 covers 15 residues. The germline V gene has CDR1 SGHRS and CDR2 YFSETQ. The CDR3 here is CASSLGSGLTYEQYF. CDR3 nucleotides: TGCGCCAGCAGCTTGGGGTCAGGTCTGACCTACGAGCAGTACTTC.

The J gene is TRBJ1-4, the V gene TRBV23-1, with TRBD1 matching 10 bases. TRBV23-1 has ORF status, its function being uncertain. With V trimmed by 3 bases and J by 0 bases, 13 bases remained unmatched. There are 20 residues in the CDR3. The CDR3 loop is CASSHHGGKDRGSTNEKLFF. CDR3 bases: TGCGCCAGCAGTCACCACGGGGGAAAGGACAGGGGGTCAACTAATGAAAAACTGTTTTTT.

This chain connects TRBV21-1 to TRBJ1-5. TRBV21-1 corresponds to a pseudogene. The CDR3 sequence is 17 residues long. The CDR3 spells CASSKEDRGPDRQPQHF. Here the CDR3 DNA reads TGTGCCAGCAGCAAAGAGGATCGGGGGCCGGATCGTCAGCCCCAGCATTTT.

This clone was detected only once. This chain joins TRBV7-2 and TRBJ2-1, with TRBD2 as a possible D gene (5 bases). Between the trimmed V and J ends, which lost 4 bases and 0 bases, there was a span of 13 bases. Germline CDR1 reads SGHTA; CDR2 reads FQGNSA. The CDR3 length is 16 residues. CDR3 sequence (DNA): TGTGCCAGCAGCTCCCGGGGAAGTAACTCCTACAATGAGCAGTTCTTC. It codes for CASSSRGSNSYNEQFF. The variable domain in full, completed from reference TRBV7-2 and TRBJ2-1, reads GAGVSQSPSNKVTEKGKDVELRCDPISGHTALYWYRQSLGQGLEFLIYFQGNSAPDKSGLPSDRFSAERTGGSVSTLTIQRTQQEDSAVYLCASSSRGSNSYNEQFFGPGTRLTVL.

J is TRBJ1-1 and V is TRBV7-2, with 9 bases lining up with TRBD1. V dropped 5 bases and J dropped 4; count of bases not matched to a gene: 2. The CDR3 spans 13 residues. CDR1 and CDR2 (germline): SGHTA, FQGNSA. As DNA, the CDR3 is TGTGCCAGCAGCGAGGACAGGGGCACTGAAGCTTTCTTT. Residues: CASSEDRGTEAFF.

The CDR3 loop is CASSRSGDTEAFF. Written as DNA, the CDR3 is TGTGCCAGCTCGCGATCAGGGGACACTGAAGCTTTCTTT. The V call is TRBV18, the J call TRBJ1-1, with a possible D match to TRBD1 (6 bases). The CDR3 is 13 residues long. Germline lookup yields CDR1 KGHSH and CDR2 LQKENI. V was clipped by 6 bases and J by 3 bases, with 11 bases between them.

V is TRBV5-1 and J is TRBJ2-1; D not certain. V shed 2 bases and J shed 13 bases, with 10 bases lying between them. The CDR3 has 11 amino acids. CDR1 SGHRS and CDR2 YFSETQ come from the germline V gene. The CDR3 reads CASSLGTFQFF. The DNA for the CDR3 is TGCGCCAGCAGCTTAGGTACTTTTCAGTTCTTC.

The chain combines TRBV19 with TRBJ1-5; D remains ambiguous. The V end was cut by 7 bases, the J end by 5 bases, with 12 bases between. This CDR3 is 13 amino acids long. CDR1 and CDR2 (germline): LNHDA, SQIVND (reference sequence). CDR3 bases: TGTGCCAGTACCGAGACGAGGTATCAGCCCCAGCATTTT. It encodes CASTETRYQPQHF.

V is TRBV21-1 and J is TRBJ1-2; the table's D gene call, TRBD1, was not cross checked with the DNA. TRBV21-1 is an annotated pseudogene. The CDR3 has 15 amino acids. The CDR3 region has the DNA TGTGCCAGCAGCAAAATCGGGACAGGGGGCAATGGCTACACCTTC. The encoded protein is CASSKIGTGGNGYTF.